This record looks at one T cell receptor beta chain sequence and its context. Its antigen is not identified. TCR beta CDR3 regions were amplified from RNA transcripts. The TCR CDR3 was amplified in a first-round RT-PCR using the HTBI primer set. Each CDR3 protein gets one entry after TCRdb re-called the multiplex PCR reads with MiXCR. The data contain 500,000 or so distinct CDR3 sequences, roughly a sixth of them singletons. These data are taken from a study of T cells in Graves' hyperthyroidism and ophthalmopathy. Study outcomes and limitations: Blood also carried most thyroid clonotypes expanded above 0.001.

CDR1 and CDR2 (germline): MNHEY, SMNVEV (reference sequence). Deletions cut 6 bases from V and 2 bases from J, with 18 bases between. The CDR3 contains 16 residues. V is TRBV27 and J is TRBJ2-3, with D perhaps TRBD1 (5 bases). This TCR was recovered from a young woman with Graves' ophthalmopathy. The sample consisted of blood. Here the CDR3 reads CASRHKTVAHTDTQYF. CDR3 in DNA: TGTGCCAGCAGACACAAGACAGTTGCGCACACAGATACGCAGTATTTT.